The 29 T cell receptor beta chains in this list originate from one sample, sequenced in a study of blood T cells in healthy people across ages. Combining a sample-barcoded 5' primer with a J-beta primer mix, a second PCR ran for 7 to 11 cycles. TCRdb used MiXCR to reprocess the 5' RACE reads, holding one entry per CDR3 protein. Found here are about 730,000 distinct CDR3 sequences, roughly 45% of them singletons; the top ten hold 20% to 25%. Sequenced: blood. The receptors here all came from a woman in her fifties or sixties in good health.

The chain uses TRBV11-2 and TRBJ2-1; 8 nucleotides align to TRBD2. The CDR3 is made up of 16 amino acids. J lost 4 bases, V lost 4 bases, and 9 bases had no gene match. Germline V gene lookup returns CDR1 SGHAT and CDR2 FQNNGV. The CDR3 region has the DNA TGTGCCAGCAGCTCCTCTAGCGGGTTGGAATACAATGAGCAGTTCTTC. Amino acid sequence: CASSSSSGLEYNEQFF.

This chain links TRBV6-2 or TRBV6-3 with TRBJ1-5; TRBD1 is a possible D gene (6 bases). Germline-derived CDR1 and CDR2 are MNHEY and SVGEGT. Trimming left V 5 bases short and J 3 bases short, with 14 bases between. CDR3 size: 15 residues. The CDR3 reads CASSGSGVPNQPQHF. CDR3 nucleotides: TGTGCCAGCAGTGGATCAGGGGTGCCCAATCAGCCCCAGCATTTT.

This chain links TRBV18 with TRBJ2-7; D assignment may be TRBD1 or TRBD2 (5 bases each). The CDR3 runs to 15 residues. Per germline, CDR1 KGHSH and CDR2 LQKENI. V gave up 6 bases and J gave up 5 bases, with 20 bases separating them. In DNA, the CDR3 is TGTGCCAGCTCGGCAGGGCGAGAGGGCGGCGACGAGCAGTACTTC. Residues: CASSAGREGGDEQYF. Combining the CDR3 with reference TRBV18 and TRBJ2-7 gives the whole variable domain NAGVMQNPRHLVRRRGQEARLRCSPMKGHSHVYWYRQLPEEGLKFMVYLQKENIIDESGMPKERFSAEFPKEGPSILRIQQVVRGDSAAYFCASSAGREGGDEQYFGPGTRLTVT.

This clonotype showed up just a few times. V usage is TRBV7-2 and J usage is TRBJ2-1; TRBD2 might be the D (5 bases). Trimming removed 11 bases from V and 0 bases from J, with 14 bases in between. The CDR3 is 14 residues long. Germline V gene sequence: CDR1 SGHTA, CDR2 FQGNSA. CDR3 nucleotide sequence: TGTGCCGGACGAGGACTTAGCTCCTACAATGAGCAGTTCTTC. As protein: CAGRGLSSYNEQFF.

The gene calls are TRBV11-2 and TRBJ1-1; D gene ambiguous. The CDR3 totals 14 residues. Germline CDR1 is SGHAT and CDR2 is FQNNGV. V lost 2 bases and J 5 bases, leaving 12 bases between the germline ends. The CDR3 DNA is TGTGCCAGCAGCTTAACAGTACGAGAGACTGAAGCTTTCTTT. Its translation: CASSLTVRETEAFF.

This chain uses TRBV7-8 with TRBJ2-2; TRBD1 matches at 8 bases. Germline-derived CDR1 and CDR2 are SGHVS and FQNEAQ. Unmatched junction bases numbered 13, after V lost 5 bases and J lost 8 bases. The CDR3 is 16 residues long. In DNA form, the CDR3 reads TGTGCCAGCAGCAAGGGGACAGGCCTTCCACCGGGGGAGCTGTTTTTT. Protein: CASSKGTGLPPGELFF.

J is TRBJ2-7 and V is TRBV20-1; maybe TRBD1 (6 bases). CDR1 and CDR2 (germline): DFQATT, SNEGSKA (reference sequence). The CDR3 covers 13 residues. Trimming took off 4 bases at V and 7 bases at J, with 17 bases between the two ends. CDR3 DNA sequence: TGCAGTGCTACACGGGACACCTCCAATGAGCAGTACTTC. Translated: CSATRDTSNEQYF.

The genes are TRBV18 and TRBJ2-1, with 9 bases identical to TRBD2. The CDR3 is made up of 15 amino acids. Germline CDR1 reads KGHSH; CDR2 reads LQKENI. J gave up 9 bases and V 6 bases, and 12 bases lay outside the gene matches. The CDR3 DNA is TGTGCCAGCTCGTCCGGGACTAGCAGGAGAGGTGAGCAGTTCTTC. The encoded protein is CASSSGTSRRGEQFF.

J is TRBJ2-7 and V is TRBV9; D might be TRBD2 (6 bases). With the DNA end fitting TRBJ2-5 better, the J assignment may be wrong. The germline gives CDR1 SGDLS, CDR2 YYNGEE. The CDR3 has 15 residues. CDR3 amino acids: CASSARGASGETQYF. The CDR3, as DNA: TGTGCCAGCAGCGCCCGCGGGGCCAGCGGAGAGACCCAGTACTTC.

The chain combines TRBV10-3 with TRBJ2-7; D perhaps matches TRBD2 (5 bases). V was cut by 5 bases and J by 4 bases, with 9 bases left in between. Germline V gene data show CDR1 as ENHRY and CDR2 as SYGVKD. The CDR3 sequence is 12 residues long. CDR3 sequence reads: CAISHSGYEQYF. In DNA form, the CDR3 reads TGTGCCATCAGTCACTCGGGGTACGAGCAGTACTTC.

This chain connects TRBV7-2 to TRBJ1-2; D might be TRBD1 (5 bases). The CDR3 consists of 16 residues. Germline lookup yields CDR1 SGHTA and CDR2 FQGNSA. V lost 1 base and J 8 bases, leaving 20 bases between the germline ends. CDR3 in amino acids: CASSLDHVAGDWGYTF. CDR3 DNA sequence: TGTGCCAGCAGCTTAGATCATGTGGCTGGGGACTGGGGCTACACCTTC.

To note about this clonotype: This may come from a read error, since a much larger clone is one base off. The genes are TRBV12-3 or TRBV12-4 and TRBJ2-7, with 8 positions matching TRBD1. Trimming cost V 8 bases and J 3 bases; bases outside gene matches: 6. The CDR3 has 13 amino acids. Here the CDR3 reads CASGKTGVYEQYV. The CDR3 DNA is TGTGCCAGCGGAAAGACAGGGGTCTACGAGCAGTACGTC.

This chain connects TRBV7-8 to TRBJ2-7, with a weak D call TRBD1 (6 bases). The CDR3 is made up of 17 amino acids. Between the trimmed V and J ends, which lost 3 bases and 3 bases, there was a span of 21 bases. Germline CDR1 reads SGHVS; CDR2 reads FQNEAQ. The DNA of the CDR3 is TGTGCCAGCAGCTTTTCAGGGGATAGCGTAACCAGCTACGAGCAGTACTTC. As protein: CASSFSGDSVTSYEQYF.

This clonotype was seen a handful of times. The chain carries TRBV7-2 and TRBJ2-3, with 7 bases fitting TRBD2. Germline loops: CDR1 SGHTA, CDR2 FQGNSA. This CDR3 is built from 16 residues. V lost 6 bases, J lost 2 bases, and 11 bases stayed unmatched. CDR3 residues: CASRPPSGRDTDTQYF. The CDR3, as DNA: TGTGCCAGCAGACCTCCTAGCGGAAGGGACACAGATACGCAGTATTTT.

This rearrangement joins TRBV20-1 to TRBJ2-3; possible D gene TRBD1, 7 bases. The CDR3 is 12 residues long. Trimming cost V 8 bases and J 3 bases, with 12 bases left between them. The germline V gene encodes CDR1 DFQATT and CDR2 SNEGSKA (reference sequence). The CDR3 DNA reads as TGCAGTCTGCAGGGGGGAACAGATACGCAGTATTTT. Protein: CSLQGGTDTQYF.

V gene TRBV3-1 combines with J gene TRBJ2-3, with D uncertain. The V gene lost 1 base and the J gene lost 0 bases, with 5 bases spanning the gap. Per germline, CDR1 LGHDT and CDR2 YNNKEL (reference sequence). The length of the CDR3 is 14 residues. CDR3 sequence (DNA): TGTGCCAGCAGCCAAGTCCCTAGCACAGATACGCAGTATTTT. Its protein is CASSQVPSTDTQYF.

The CDR3 coding sequence is TGTGCCAGCAGTGAAGCGAGTTGGGCAGGCAAGGGCTACGAGCAGTACTTC. This sequence encodes CASSEASWAGKGYEQYF. The chain carries TRBV6-1 and TRBJ2-5, with no clear D. The better agreement between TRBJ2-7 and the DNA end casts doubt on the J call. Germline values: CDR1 MNHNS, CDR2 SASEGT. The CDR3 is made up of 17 amino acids.

This sequence joins TRBV20-1 and TRBJ2-1; 10 bases fit TRBD2. Germline trimming cut 0 bases from V and 3 bases from J; bases unmatched to any gene: 8. The CDR3 is 17 amino acids. CDR1 and CDR2 from the germline V gene are DFQATT and SNEGSKA (reference sequence). This chain's CDR3 is CSAREGIAGGYYNEQFF. As DNA, the CDR3 is TGCAGTGCTAGAGAGGGGATAGCGGGAGGTTACTACAATGAGCAGTTCTTC.

This clonotype appeared a single time. CDR3 nucleotides: TGCGCCAGCAGCCAAGATCCGATTGACCGCTACAATGAGCAGTTCTTC. It is translated as CASSQDPIDRYNEQFF. V usage is TRBV4-1 and J usage is TRBJ2-1; D uncertain. The CDR3 runs 16 residues. Trimming removed 0 bases from V and 3 bases from J, with 12 bases in between. CDR1 and CDR2 from the germline V gene are MGHRA and YSYEKL.

This clonotype was seen only a few times. This chain uses TRBV7-2 with TRBJ1-4; weak D call: TRBD1 (6 bases). From germline, CDR1 is SGHTA and CDR2 FQGNSA. V lost 10 bases and J 6 bases, leaving 12 bases between the germline ends. This CDR3 is 12 amino acids long. DNA of the CDR3: TGTGCCACGGGGGGCCCGGATGAAAAACTGTTTTTT. It yields the protein CATGGPDEKLFF.

Comment on this clonotype: A read error may be the cause here, since a much bigger clone is one base away. The chain employs TRBV20-1 and TRBJ2-1, with D possibly called TRBD1 or TRBD2 (5 bases each). Between the trimmed V and J ends, which lost 8 bases and 13 bases, there was a span of 30 bases. Germline V CDR1 and CDR2: DFQATT, SNEGSKA (reference sequence). The CDR3 runs 15 residues. This CDR3 reads CSPSGASTHKETQFF. For the CDR3, the DNA is TGCAGTCCCTCCGGGGCGTCTACTCATAAGGAGACCCAGTTCTTC.

This clonotype was seen more than once but under ten times. This rearrangement joins TRBV6-1 to TRBJ2-4, with TRBD2 matching 7 bases. Trimming took 6 bases from V and 1 from J; bases not matched to a gene: 12. Per germline, CDR1 MNHNS and CDR2 SASEGT. The CDR3 consists of 17 residues. Here the CDR3 DNA reads TGTGCCAGCAGCCGAAAGCCAGGACTAGGGGCCAAAAACATTCAGTACTTC. Its protein is CASSRKPGLGAKNIQYF.

This clonotype was counted many times. A single base separates this from a much larger clone, so it may be a read error. The rearrangement uses TRBV20-1 and TRBJ2-5; D could derive from TRBD1 or TRBD2 (6 bases each). CDR1 DFQATT and CDR2 SNEGSKA come from the germline V gene (reference sequence). V lost 4 bases, J lost 11 bases, and 23 bases lay in between. The CDR3 has 14 amino acids. The CDR3 coding sequence is TGCAGTGCTACCGGAGGGCAGGGGTACAATGAGCAGTACTTC. It yields the protein CSATGGQGYNEQYF.

The rearrangement joins TRBV7-3 to TRBJ2-3; 9 bases map to TRBD2. The CDR3 totals 16 residues. J was trimmed by 4 bases and V by 0 bases; bases with no gene match: 5. Germline V lookup: CDR1 SGHTA, CDR2 FQGTGA. CDR3 bases: TGTGCCAGCAGCTTAACTTCGGCGGGAGGGCCAGATACGCAGTATTTT. Translated, it gives CASSLTSAGGPDTQYF.

In regard to this clonotype: A much larger clone lies one base from this, so it may be a read error. V gene TRBV29-1 combines with J gene TRBJ2-5, with D perhaps TRBD1 (6 bases). V lost 6 bases and J 11 bases, leaving 22 bases between the germline ends. Per the germline V gene, CDR1 is SQVTM and CDR2 is ANQGSEA. The CDR3 covers 13 residues. CDR3 sequence: CSVAGTSYNEQYF. The CDR3 DNA sequence: TGCAGCGTGGCCGGGACATCATACAATGAGCAGTACTTC.

The chain uses TRBV28 and TRBJ1-5; 8 nucleotides align to TRBD1. Germline trimming cut 6 bases from V and 1 base from J; bases unmatched to any gene: 5. CDR3 length: 15 residues. Germline V lookup: CDR1 MDHEN, CDR2 SYDVKM. CDR3 sequence reads: CASSSTGGSNQPQHF. In nucleotides, the CDR3 is TGTGCCAGCAGCTCTACAGGGGGAAGCAATCAGCCCCAGCATTTT. Variable domain in full (rest from reference TRBV28 and TRBJ1-5): DVKVTQSSRYLVKRTGEKVFLECVQDMDHENMFWYRQDPGLGLRLIYFSYDVKMKEKGDIPEGYSVSREKKERFSLILESASTNQTSMYLCASSSTGGSNQPQHFGDGTRLSIL.

V and J are TRBV5-6 and TRBJ2-7, with 8 bases aligning to TRBD1. In germline, CDR1 is SGHDT, CDR2 YYEEEE. The trim removed 3 bases at V and 4 bases at J, leaving 12 bases unmatched. CDR3 size: 16 residues. CDR3 region: CASSSQGAQGIYEQYF. CDR3 sequence (DNA): TGTGCCAGCAGCTCGCAGGGGGCCCAAGGGATTTACGAGCAGTACTTC.

The count of this clonotype is one. The V gene is TRBV7-9, the J gene TRBJ2-3; D remains unclear. The CDR3 loop spans 16 amino acids. Trimming stripped 1 base from V and 4 bases from J, with 15 bases between. Germline V gene sequence: CDR1 SEHNR, CDR2 FQNEAQ (reference sequence). Written as DNA, the CDR3 is TGTGCCAGCAGCTTAGTTGGGCCTAGAGTGGCAGATACGCAGTATTTT. It codes for CASSLVGPRVADTQYF.

The chain is built from TRBV20-1 and TRBJ1-1; D ambiguous. In germline, CDR1 is DFQATT, CDR2 SNEGSKA (reference sequence). The CDR3 is made up of 14 amino acids. V lost 6 bases, J lost 0 bases, and 14 bases lay in between. CDR3 in DNA: TGCAGTGCCCTGGACTTTTCGATGAACACTGAAGCTTTCTTT. Amino acids: CSALDFSMNTEAFF.